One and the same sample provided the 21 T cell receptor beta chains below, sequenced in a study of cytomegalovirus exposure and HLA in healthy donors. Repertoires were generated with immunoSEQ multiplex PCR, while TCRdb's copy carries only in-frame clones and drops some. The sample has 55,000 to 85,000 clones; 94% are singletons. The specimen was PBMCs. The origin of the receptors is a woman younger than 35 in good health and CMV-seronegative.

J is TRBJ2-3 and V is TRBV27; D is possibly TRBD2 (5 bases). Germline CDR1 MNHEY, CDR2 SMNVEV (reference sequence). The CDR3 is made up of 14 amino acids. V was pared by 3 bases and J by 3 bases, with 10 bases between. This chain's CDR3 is CASSLASRTDTQYF. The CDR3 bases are TGTGCCAGCAGTTTGGCTAGCCGGACAGATACGCAGTATTTT.

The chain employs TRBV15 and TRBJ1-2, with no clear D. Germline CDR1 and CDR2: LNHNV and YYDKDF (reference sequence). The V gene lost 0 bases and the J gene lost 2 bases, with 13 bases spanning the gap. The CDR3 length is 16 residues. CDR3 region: CATSRDVAVTNYGYTF. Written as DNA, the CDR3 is TGTGCCACCAGCAGAGATGTGGCAGTCACAAACTATGGCTACACCTTC.

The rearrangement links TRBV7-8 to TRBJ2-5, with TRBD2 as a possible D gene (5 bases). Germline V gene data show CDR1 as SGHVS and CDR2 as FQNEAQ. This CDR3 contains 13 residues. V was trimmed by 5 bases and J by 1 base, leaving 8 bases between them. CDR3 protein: CASSESGQETQYF. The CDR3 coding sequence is TGTGCCAGCAGCGAAAGCGGCCAAGAGACCCAGTACTTC.

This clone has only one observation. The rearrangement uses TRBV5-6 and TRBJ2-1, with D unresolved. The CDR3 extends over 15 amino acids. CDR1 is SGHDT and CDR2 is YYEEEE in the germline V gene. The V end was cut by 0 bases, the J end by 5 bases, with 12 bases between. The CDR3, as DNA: TGTGCCAGCAGCTTGGGGCTACAGAGTAACAATGAGCAGTTCTTC. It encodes CASSLGLQSNNEQFF.

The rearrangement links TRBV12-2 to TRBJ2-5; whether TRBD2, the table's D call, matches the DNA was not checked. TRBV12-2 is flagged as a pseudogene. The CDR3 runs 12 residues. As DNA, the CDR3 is TGTGCAAGTTCGGCGGGTGTAGAGACCCAGTACTTC. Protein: CASSAGVETQYF.

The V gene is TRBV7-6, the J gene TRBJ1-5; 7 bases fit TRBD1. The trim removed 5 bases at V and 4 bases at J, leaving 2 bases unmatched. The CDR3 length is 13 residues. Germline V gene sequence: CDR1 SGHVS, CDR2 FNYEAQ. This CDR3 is CASSPTGNQPQHF. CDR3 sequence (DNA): TGTGCCAGCAGCCCGACAGGGAATCAGCCCCAGCATTTT.

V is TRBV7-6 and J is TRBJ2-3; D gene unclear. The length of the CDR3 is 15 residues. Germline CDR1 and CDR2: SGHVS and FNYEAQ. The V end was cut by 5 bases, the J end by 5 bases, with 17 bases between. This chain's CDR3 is CASSKDTVDRDTQYF. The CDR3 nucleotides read TGTGCCAGCAGCAAAGATACAGTGGATAGAGATACGCAGTATTTT. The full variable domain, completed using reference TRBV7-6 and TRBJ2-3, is GAGVSQSPRYKVTKRGQDVALRCDPISGHVSLYWYRQALGQGPEFLTYFNYEAQQDKSGLPNDRFSAERPEGSISTLTIQRTEQRDSAMYRCASSKDTVDRDTQYFGPGTRLTVL.

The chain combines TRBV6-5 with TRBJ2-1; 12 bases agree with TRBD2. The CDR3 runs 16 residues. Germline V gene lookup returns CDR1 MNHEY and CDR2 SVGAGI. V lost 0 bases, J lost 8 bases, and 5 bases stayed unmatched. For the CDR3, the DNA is TGTGCCAGCAGTTACTCGCCTAGCGGGGGGGCCGATGAGCAGTTCTTC. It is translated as CASSYSPSGGADEQFF.

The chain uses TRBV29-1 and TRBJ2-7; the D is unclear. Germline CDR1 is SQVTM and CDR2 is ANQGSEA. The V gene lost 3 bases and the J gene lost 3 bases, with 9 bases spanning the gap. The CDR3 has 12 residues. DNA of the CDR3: TGCAGCGTTGAGAGTCATAGCTACGAGCAGTACTTC. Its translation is CSVESHSYEQYF.

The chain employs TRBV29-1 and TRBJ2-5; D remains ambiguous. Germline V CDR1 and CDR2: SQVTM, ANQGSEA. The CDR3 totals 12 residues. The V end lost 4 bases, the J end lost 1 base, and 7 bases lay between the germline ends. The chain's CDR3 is CSVARSQETQYF. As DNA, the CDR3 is TGCAGCGTTGCTCGGAGCCAAGAGACCCAGTACTTC.

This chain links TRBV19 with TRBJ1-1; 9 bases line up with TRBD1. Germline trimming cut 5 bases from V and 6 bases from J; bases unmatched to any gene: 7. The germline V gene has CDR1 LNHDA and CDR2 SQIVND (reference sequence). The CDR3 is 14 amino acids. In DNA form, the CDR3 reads TGTGCCAGTAGTTTCTGGGACAGGGATGCTGAAGCTTTCTTT. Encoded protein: CASSFWDRDAEAFF.

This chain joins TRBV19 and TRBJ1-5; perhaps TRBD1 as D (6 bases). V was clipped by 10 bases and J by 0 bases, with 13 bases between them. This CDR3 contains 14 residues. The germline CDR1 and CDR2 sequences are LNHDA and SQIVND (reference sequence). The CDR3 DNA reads TGTGCCACTCAAGGACAGCATAGCAATCAGCCCCAGCATTTT. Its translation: CATQGQHSNQPQHF. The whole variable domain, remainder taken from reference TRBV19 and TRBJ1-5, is DGGITQSPKYLFRKEGQNVTLSCEQNLNHDAMYWYRQDPGQGLRLIYYSQIVNDFQKGDIAEGYSVSREKKESFPLTVTSAQKNPTAFYLCATQGQHSNQPQHFGDGTRLSIL.

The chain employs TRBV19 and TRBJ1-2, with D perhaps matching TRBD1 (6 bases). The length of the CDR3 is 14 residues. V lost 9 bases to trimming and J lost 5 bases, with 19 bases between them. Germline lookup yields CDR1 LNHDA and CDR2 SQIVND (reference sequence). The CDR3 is CARPETGALYGYTF. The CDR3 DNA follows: TGTGCCAGACCCGAGACAGGCGCCCTATATGGCTACACCTTC.

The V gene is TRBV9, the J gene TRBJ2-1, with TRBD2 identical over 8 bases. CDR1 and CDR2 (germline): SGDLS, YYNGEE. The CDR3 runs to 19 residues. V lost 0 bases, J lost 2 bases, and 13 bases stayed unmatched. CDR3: CASSVGLGLTSGPYNEQFF. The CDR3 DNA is TGTGCCAGCAGCGTAGGCCTCGGGCTAACTAGCGGCCCCTACAATGAGCAGTTCTTC.

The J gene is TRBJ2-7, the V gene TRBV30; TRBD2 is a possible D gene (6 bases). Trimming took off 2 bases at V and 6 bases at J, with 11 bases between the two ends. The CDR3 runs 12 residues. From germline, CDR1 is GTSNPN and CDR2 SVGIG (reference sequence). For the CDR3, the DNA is TGTGCCTGGAGTACCCAGGGACTCGAGCAGTACTTC. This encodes CAWSTQGLEQYF. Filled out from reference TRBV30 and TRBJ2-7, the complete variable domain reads SQTIHQWPATLVQPVGSPLSLECTVEGTSNPNLYWYRQAAGRGLQLLFYSVGIGQISSEVPQNLSASRPQDRQFILSSKKLLLSDSGFYLCAWSTQGLEQYFGPGTRLTVT.

CDR3 sequence (DNA): TGTGCCAGCAGTTTAAGCTTAGCGGAAGATACGCAGTATTTT. This translates into CASSLSLAEDTQYF. The genes are TRBV27 and TRBJ2-3; D may be TRBD2 (6 bases). This CDR3 region has 14 residues. V shed 2 bases and J shed 5 bases, with 11 bases lying between them. Germline CDR1 MNHEY, CDR2 SMNVEV (reference sequence).

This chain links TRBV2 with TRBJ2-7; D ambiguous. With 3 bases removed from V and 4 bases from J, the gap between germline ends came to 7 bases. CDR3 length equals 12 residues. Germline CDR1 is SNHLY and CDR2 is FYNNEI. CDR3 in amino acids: CASSEVRYEQYF. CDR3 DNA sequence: TGTGCCAGCAGTGAGGTGAGATACGAGCAGTACTTC.

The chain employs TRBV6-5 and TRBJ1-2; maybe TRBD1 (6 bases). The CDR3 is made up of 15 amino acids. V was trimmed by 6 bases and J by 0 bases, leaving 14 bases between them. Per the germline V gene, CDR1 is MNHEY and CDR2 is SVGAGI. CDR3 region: CASRLQQGSNYGYTF. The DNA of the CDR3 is TGTGCCAGCAGACTTCAACAGGGATCTAACTATGGCTACACCTTC.

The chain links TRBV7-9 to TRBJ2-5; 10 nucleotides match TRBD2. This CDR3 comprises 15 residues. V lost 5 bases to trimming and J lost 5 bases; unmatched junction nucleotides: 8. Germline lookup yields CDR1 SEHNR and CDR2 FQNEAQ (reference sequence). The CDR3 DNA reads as TGTGCCAGCAGCCCCTTGGCGGGACTAGCGGAGACCCAGTACTTC. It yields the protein CASSPLAGLAETQYF.

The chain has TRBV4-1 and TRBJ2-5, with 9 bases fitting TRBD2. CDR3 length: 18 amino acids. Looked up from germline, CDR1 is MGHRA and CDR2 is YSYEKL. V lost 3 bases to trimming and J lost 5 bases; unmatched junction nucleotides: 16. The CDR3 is CASSHALRGRAERETQYF. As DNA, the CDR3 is TGCGCCAGCAGCCACGCGTTGCGCGGGAGGGCAGAGAGGGAGACCCAGTACTTC.

CDR3 loop: CASSQDRGLADNEQFF. Here the CDR3 DNA reads TGCGCCAGCAGCCAAGACCGGGGACTAGCGGACAATGAGCAGTTCTTC. The gene calls are TRBV4-3 and TRBJ2-1, with TRBD2 matching over 11 bases. The CDR3 loop spans 16 amino acids. Trimming took 0 bases from V and 5 from J; bases not matched to a gene: 3. In germline, CDR1 is LGHNA, CDR2 YSLEER.